This paragraph covers one T cell receptor beta chain sequence. The target antigen is unknown. The study ran its PCR with 60 Vbeta and 13 Jbeta primers. Method: immunoSEQ multiplex PCR; TCRdb's copy keeps in-frame clones and lacks some. The sample records roughly 180,000 clones, approximately 84% being singletons. This sample is part of a study of cytomegalovirus exposure and HLA in healthy donors. General study results and limits: Clonal expansion, a later analysis showed, was greater in HLA-associated TCR beta chains than in equally common others. As was reported, the HLA-A and HLA-B alleles of most subjects were accurately predicted from TCR beta sequences. Per published reports, the classifier diagnosed cytomegalovirus status with high specificity and sensitivity. Association with HLA alleles at 0.05 false discovery rate was found for roughly 17,000 TCR beta sequences in a later analysis.

Per germline, CDR1 MNHNY and CDR2 SVGAGI (reference sequence). With V trimmed by 5 bases and J by 6 bases, 6 bases remained unmatched. CDR3 length equals 14 residues. The rearrangement uses TRBV6-6 and TRBJ2-7, with TRBD1 matching 11 bases. The sequence was obtained from a man aged 30 to 39 in good health and CMV-seronegative. The sample taken for sequencing was PBMCs. CDR3 nucleotide sequence: TGTGCCAGCAGTACCGGGACAGGGGGGCTCGAGCAGTACTTC. Encoded protein: CASSTGTGGLEQYF.